The present TCR beta chain was sequenced within a study of blood T cell repertoires in COVID-19. Study in general: Nucleic acid was either cDNA or gDNA, and it came from T cells, B-cell-depleted T cells, or PBMCs.

Sequencing was performed with immunoSEQ multiplex PCR; in TCRdb, only in-frame clones are kept and a portion is missing. The sample includes roughly 200,000 clones, approximately 90% of them seen just once. The germline CDR1 and CDR2 sequences are KGHSH and LQKENI. The CDR3 loop spans 17 amino acids. The J segment lost 5 bases and the V segment lost 3 bases, leaving 10 bases of the junction unmatched. The receptor's source is a man older than 75 with acute or convalescent COVID-19. J is TRBJ2-2 and V is TRBV18; TRBD2 matches 9 bases. Input material: peripheral blood. This chain's CDR3 is CASSPALAGVDTGELFF. The CDR3 nucleotides are TGTGCCAGCTCACCGGCCTTAGCGGGAGTGGATACCGGGGAGCTGTTTTTT.